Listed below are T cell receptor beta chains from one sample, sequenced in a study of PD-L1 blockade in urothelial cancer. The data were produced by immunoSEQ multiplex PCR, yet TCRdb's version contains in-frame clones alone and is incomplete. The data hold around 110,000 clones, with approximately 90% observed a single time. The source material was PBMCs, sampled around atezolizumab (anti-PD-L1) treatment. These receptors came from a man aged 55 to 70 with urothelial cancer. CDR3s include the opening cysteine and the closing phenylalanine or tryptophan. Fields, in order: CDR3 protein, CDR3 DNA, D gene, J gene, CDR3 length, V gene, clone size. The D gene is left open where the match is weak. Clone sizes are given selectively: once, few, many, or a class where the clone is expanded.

CAVTGTDSYEQYF,TGTGCCGTAACCGGGACAGACTCCTACGAGCAGTACTTC,TRBD1,TRBJ2-7,13,TRBV6-6,.
CASSLSRGDEKLFF,TGTGCCAGCAGTTTAAGCAGGGGGGATGAAAAACTGTTTTTT,TRBD1,TRBJ1-4,14,TRBV28,.
CASSEMTGEANYGYTF,TGTGCCAGCAGCGAAATGACAGGGGAAGCTAACTATGGCTACACCTTC,TRBD1,TRBJ1-2,16,TRBV13,.
CASGTRTDRGNVLTF,TGTGCCAGCGGAACCAGGACAGACCGTGGCAACGTCCTGACTTTC,.,TRBJ2-6,15,TRBV2,.
CASSPGTSGLFLGNIQYF,TGTGCCAGTAGTCCGGGGACTAGCGGTTTATTTCTCGGTAACATTCAGTACTTC,TRBD2,TRBJ2-4,18,TRBV19,few
CASSVGLAGVQYF,TGTGCCAGCAGCGTCGGACTAGCGGGAGTGCAGTACTTC,TRBD2,TRBJ2-7,13,TRBV7-8,.
CASSGAGHEQYF,TGTGCCAGCAGTGGAGCGGGGCATGAGCAGTACTTC,TRBD2,TRBJ2-7,12,TRBV25-1,.
CASRLIWGGKNIQYF,TGTGCCAGCAGGTTGATTTGGGGAGGCAAAAACATTCAGTACTTC,.,TRBJ2-4,15,TRBV5-8,.
CSVGGTGTGSTEAFF,TGCAGCGTTGGGGGAACCGGGACAGGGAGCACTGAAGCTTTCTTT,TRBD1,TRBJ1-1,15,TRBV29-1,.
CASSVGAGAGDTQYF,TGTGCCAGCAGCGTAGGCGCGGGGGCAGGAGATACGCAGTATTTT,.,TRBJ2-3,15,TRBV9,.
CASSLRSGASGSYNEQFF,TGCGCCAGCAGCTTGAGAAGCGGGGCTAGCGGGTCCTACAATGAGCAGTTCTTC,TRBD2,TRBJ2-1,18,TRBV5-1,.
CASSHGTLDRETQYF,TGCGCCAGCAGCCACGGGACGCTCGACAGGGAGACCCAGTACTTC,.,TRBJ2-5,15,TRBV5-1,.
CASSRGTGVTEAFF,TGTGCCAGCAGCCGAGGGACAGGGGTCACTGAAGCTTTCTTT,TRBD1,TRBJ1-1,14,TRBV7-9,once
CASALGQGGHEQYF,TGTGCCAGTGCACTAGGACAGGGGGGGCACGAGCAGTACTTC,TRBD1,TRBJ2-7,14,TRBV19,.
CASSLPDRGSNQPQHF,TGTGCCAGCAGTTTACCAGACAGGGGTAGCAATCAGCCCCAGCATTTT,TRBD1,TRBJ1-5,16,TRBV28,.
CASSLGIREDYGYTF,TGCGCCAGCAGCTTGGGTATCCGGGAAGACTATGGCTACACCTTC,.,TRBJ1-2,15,TRBV5-1,.
CASSFSGSNGELFF,TGTGCCAGCAGCTTTAGCGGGAGTAACGGGGAGCTGTTTTTT,TRBD2,TRBJ2-2,14,TRBV11-3,.
CASGPSGPGNTIYF,TGTGCTAGTGGTCCGTCAGGGCCTGGAAACACCATATATTTT,.,TRBJ1-3,14,TRBV12-5,.
CASGSGGTDTQYF,TGTGCCAGCGGTTCAGGGGGAACAGATACGCAGTATTTT,TRBD1,TRBJ2-3,13,TRBV6-5,.
CASSPGGSNEKLFF,TGCGCCAGCAGCCCAGGGGGTTCCAATGAAAAACTGTTTTTT,TRBD1,TRBJ1-4,14,TRBV5-1,.
CASSLGLTGEKLFF,TGTGCCAGCAGCTTAGGACTGACAGGGGAAAAACTGTTTTTT,TRBD1,TRBJ1-4,14,TRBV7-9,.
CASSLASGGTDTQYF,TGTGCCAGCAGCTTAGCGAGCGGGGGCACAGATACGCAGTATTTT,TRBD2,TRBJ2-3,15,TRBV11-3,.
CASSSLGGGTGYEQYF,TGTGCCAGCAGCTCCCTGGGCGGGGGAACGGGCTACGAGCAGTACTTC,TRBD2,TRBJ2-7,16,TRBV7-9,.
CASSPYQMNTEAFF,TGTGCCAGCAGTCCCTATCAAATGAACACTGAAGCTTTCTTT,.,TRBJ1-1,14,TRBV6-5,.
CASSASGSSYNEQFF,TGTGCCAGCAGCGCTAGCGGGAGCTCCTACAATGAGCAGTTCTTC,TRBD2,TRBJ2-1,15,TRBV6-6,few
CAWARGKDTQYF,TGTGCCTGGGCTCGGGGAAAAGATACGCAGTATTTT,.,TRBJ2-3,12,TRBV30,.
CASSSTPGTGSPLHF,TGTGCCAGCAGCTCCACGCCCGGGACAGGGTCACCCCTCCACTTT,TRBD1,TRBJ1-6,15,TRBV7-2,.
CASSQDGAGMAEKLFF,TGCGCCAGCAGCCAAGATGGGGCAGGAATGGCCGAAAAACTGTTTTTT,.,TRBJ1-4,16,TRBV4-1,.
CASRKTGGGGQPQHF,TGTGCCAGCAGGAAGACAGGGGGCGGAGGTCAGCCCCAGCATTTT,TRBD1,TRBJ1-5,15,TRBV28,.
CASSFRYRDRTNYGYTF,TGTGCCAGCAGTTTTCGCTATCGGGACAGGACTAACTATGGCTACACCTTC,TRBD1,TRBJ1-2,17,TRBV28,once
CASSSAGWNEQFF,TGCGCCAGCAGCTCAGCGGGTTGGAATGAGCAGTTCTTC,.,TRBJ2-1,13,TRBV5-1,few
CSARGAGVDQPQHF,TGCAGCGCCCGGGGGGCAGGGGTGGATCAGCCCCAGCATTTT,.,TRBJ1-5,14,TRBV29-1,.
CASSLENRGIVETQYF,TGTGCCAGCAGCTTAGAAAACAGGGGGATCGTAGAGACCCAGTACTTC,TRBD1,TRBJ2-5,16,TRBV7-2,.
CAISESDRGGSTEAFF,TGTGCCATCAGTGAGTCTGACAGGGGAGGGAGCACTGAAGCTTTCTTT,TRBD1,TRBJ1-1,16,TRBV10-3,.
CASSLDSMSNQPQHF,TGCGCCAGCAGCTTGGACTCTATGAGCAATCAGCCCCAGCATTTT,.,TRBJ1-5,15,TRBV5-1,.